This is a list of T cell receptor beta chains from one sample in a study of blood T cell repertoires in COVID-19. Generated by immunoSEQ multiplex PCR, the TCRdb table keeps only in-frame clones and is missing some. The repertoire includes approximately 200,000 clones, 80% to 90% of them detected once, and 1.2% sits in the top ten. The sequencing input was PBMCs or T cells enriched from blood (not recorded which). These receptors were taken from a man aged 30-40 years who had recovered from COVID-19. CDR3s leave out the opening cysteine and the closing phenylalanine or tryptophan. The order of the fields is J gene, V gene, CDR3 protein.

>TRBJ2-1|TRBV7-2
ASSARQASYNEQF
>TRBJ1-4|TRBV10-3
AISETTGVNEKLF
>TRBJ2-3|TRBV18
ASSAWLAREGTDTQY
>TRBJ2-2|TRBV5-4
ASSLGGRGELF
>TRBJ1-1|TRBV7-9
AILTITGGTEAF
>TRBJ2-3|TRBV5-1
ASKKEQTNTDTQY
>TRBJ2-7|TRBV11-1
ASSLAQDYEQY
>TRBJ2-1|TRBV7-9
ASLGGTYNEQF
>TRBJ1-1|TRBV19
ASSITGFTEAF
>TRBJ2-3|TRBV3-1/TRBV3-2
ASSQDRDNTDTQY
>TRBJ1-6|TRBV19
ASSGQTAPNSPLH
>TRBJ2-7|TRBV7-2
ASSLASSGGYEQY
>TRBJ2-7|TRBV6-2/TRBV6-3
ASSQIVGTSGSSYEQY
>TRBJ1-6|TRBV13
ASSLFTVNSPLH
>TRBJ2-7|TRBV28
ASQGQNFYEQY
>TRBJ2-1|TRBV18
ASSPRTSGRYNEQF
>TRBJ2-3|TRBV19
ASTSRGVDTQY
>TRBJ2-7|TRBV13
ATRQGIGRYEQY
>TRBJ1-2|TRBV30
ASRGAEGYT
>TRBJ2-1|TRBV7-2
ASSLASGGYNEQF
>TRBJ1-6|TRBV6-5
ASSQYNSPLH
>TRBJ1-1|TRBV2
ASSEANSKNTEAF
>TRBJ2-4|TRBV30
AWSMGQSKNIQY
>TRBJ2-1|TRBV27
ASSPRGRSYNEQF
>TRBJ1-2|TRBV29-1
SVRTGGDGGYT
>TRBJ2-3|TRBV27
ASSLFPSTDTQY
>TRBJ1-4|TRBV18
ASSSTVPNEKLF
>TRBJ1-1|TRBV27
ASRRDRGRTGFGTEAF
>TRBJ1-5|TRBV19
ASSMARGVSQPQH
>TRBJ2-1|TRBV5-4
ASSLAPTDVYNEQF
>TRBJ2-1|TRBV9
ASSAQYRGELYNEQF
>TRBJ2-3|TRBV27
ASSVIAGRSTDTQY
>TRBJ1-1|TRBV4-1
ASSLGQKNTEAF
>TRBJ2-3|TRBV4-1
ASSQLTGLTDTQY
>TRBJ2-7|TRBV18
ASSPWTSGPYEQY
>TRBJ2-1|TRBV2
ASSGNRASEQF
>TRBJ1-4|TRBV10-1
ASSEDAQEGEKLF
>TRBJ2-1|TRBV9
ASSEPGTGYNEQF
>TRBJ2-2|TRBV4-1
ASSQVAYGELF
>TRBJ2-7|TRBV10-3
ATAGTGGEQY
>TRBJ2-7|TRBV28
ASRTTQVYEQY